This T cell receptor (beta chain) was retrieved from a study of molecular identifiers for immune sequencing clone quantification. Study results and limitations: Shared barcodes on identical TCR molecules could underestimate the sizes of highly expanded clones. Clonotypes surpassing 20 RNA copies contained over 97% of effector molecules, versus under 1% in naive cells.

Turning to this clonotype: No antigen is known for it.

In TCRdb, the PCR reads were re-called with MiXCR into one record per CDR3 protein. This table has 400,000 to 600,000 distinct CDR3 sequences, 20% to 25% appearing once. Sorting captured naive CD8 T cells as CD8+CD4-CCR7+CD45RA+. Germline assignment: CDR1 MNHEY and CDR2 SVGAGI. Trimming at V came to 6 bases and at J to 4 bases, leaving 6 bases not matched to a gene. The CDR3 has 15 amino acids. The sequenced material came from naive CD8+ T cells from blood, with Jurkat cell RNA spiked in. Subset: FACS-sorted CD8+CD4-CCR7+CD45RA+ naive T cells. The TCR originated in a human donor in good health. Some libraries in this study had Jurkat cell RNA spiked in. The chain has TRBV6-5 and TRBJ2-4, with 10 bases lining up with TRBD2. This chain's CDR3 is CASSLLAGTKNIQYF. Written as DNA, the CDR3 is TGTGCCAGCAGCCTACTAGCGGGGACGAAAAACATTCAGTACTTC.